Given below is one TCR beta chain in context. Its matching antigen is unknown. Clones were sequenced by immunoSEQ multiplex PCR, and TCRdb holds only the in-frame ones, with some missing. The data show fewer than 2.5 million clones, 80% to 95% seen once. The data stem from a study of shared clonotypes between healthy human individuals. Across the whole study: Those who served as donors were two women and a few men between the ages of 18 and 49. The study's findings and limits: The expectation was that sequencing depth would affect clonotype sharing among donors.

The J segment lost 1 base and the V segment lost 5 bases, leaving 6 bases of the junction unmatched. The CDR3 covers 15 residues. The germline gives CDR1 SGHAT, CDR2 FQDESV (reference sequence). The rearrangement links TRBV11-1 to TRBJ2-5; TRBD1 matches 8 bases. Sequenced input: naive CD4+ T cells from PBMCs. The subset denotes: CD45RA+ positively selected. This TCR was recovered from a young man in good health. Some clones in this sample may be carry-over from other donors' samples. The CDR3 DNA reads as TGTGCCAGCAGCCCGGACAGGGTCACCCAAGAGACCCAGTACTTC. It is translated as CASSPDRVTQETQYF.